The clone carrying this T cell receptor beta chain was observed a single time. Its ends do not fully match the called genes, so a read error is possible. The data are from a study of blood T cell repertoires in COVID-19. Whole-study context: The United States, Italy and Spain were the sources of the acute and convalescent COVID-19 samples. In each case, the material was cDNA or gDNA derived from T cells, B-cell-depleted T cells, or PBMCs.

CDR3 length: 15 residues. Per the germline V gene, CDR1 is PRHDT and CDR2 is FYEKMQ (reference sequence). As processed by the authors: It was from reference gene primer amplification that nucleated cell counts were estimated. Repertoires were generated with immunoSEQ multiplex PCR, while TCRdb's copy carries only in-frame clones and drops some. V and J calls and clone size are given by that table; D and trimming were obtained from the DNA. The table has around 260,000 clones, roughly 89% seen once. The receptor was derived from a woman in her 40s who had recovered from COVID-19. Source material: peripheral blood. The rearrangement links TRBV13 to TRBJ2-1; D might be TRBD2 (6 bases). DNA for the CDR3: TGTGCTAGCATGATTGGGCTAGCGCGGGACAATGAGCAGTTCTTC. Protein product: CASMIGLARDNEQFF.